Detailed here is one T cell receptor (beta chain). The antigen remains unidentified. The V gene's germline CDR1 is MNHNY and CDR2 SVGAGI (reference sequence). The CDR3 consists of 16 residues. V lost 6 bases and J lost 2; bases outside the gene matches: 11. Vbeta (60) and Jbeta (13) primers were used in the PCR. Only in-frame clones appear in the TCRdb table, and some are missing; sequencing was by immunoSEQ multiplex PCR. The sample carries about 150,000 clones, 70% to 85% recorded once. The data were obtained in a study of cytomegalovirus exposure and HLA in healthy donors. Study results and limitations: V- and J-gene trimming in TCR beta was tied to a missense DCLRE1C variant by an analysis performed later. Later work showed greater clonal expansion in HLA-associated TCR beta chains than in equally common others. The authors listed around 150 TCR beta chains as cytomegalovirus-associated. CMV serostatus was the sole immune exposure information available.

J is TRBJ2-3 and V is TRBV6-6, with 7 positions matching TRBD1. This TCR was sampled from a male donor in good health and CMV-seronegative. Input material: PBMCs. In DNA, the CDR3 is TGTGCCAGCAGACCCTACCGGGACAGAGACACAGATACGCAGTATTTT. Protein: CASRPYRDRDTDTQYF.